This TCR beta chain was sequenced for a study of cytomegalovirus exposure and HLA in healthy donors. The assay was immunoSEQ multiplex PCR, and TCRdb's table has in-frame clones only and misses some. This sample yields tens of thousands of clones, of which 95% to 96% are seen a single time; 0.85% to 1% belongs to the top ten. Findings and caveats of the study: For cytomegalovirus status, the classifier reportedly gave diagnoses with high specificity and sensitivity. Cytomegalovirus association was assigned to around 150 TCR beta chains. Rarity characterized most TCR sequences, yet some public TCRs appeared in many donors.

The validation cohort, a group of over a hundred subjects, included the donors and was separate from the roughly 670-subject first cohort. Germline V gene lookup returns CDR1 MNHEY and CDR2 SVGAGI. The length of the CDR3 is 13 residues. Trimming removed 2 bases at V and 7 bases at J, with 9 bases between. Points on this clone: Its antigen is currently unknown.

The sequenced material came from PBMCs. The sequence was obtained from a man between 18 and 29 years old in good health and CMV-seronegative. The chain uses TRBV6-5 and TRBJ1-5; weak D call: TRBD1 (6 bases). As DNA, the CDR3 is TGTGCCAGCAGTTACCTACAGGGACAGCCCCAGCATTTT. Its protein is CASSYLQGQPQHF.